Each of the 27 T cell receptor beta chains below was sequenced from the same sample in a study of blood T cell repertoires in COVID-19. Libraries were prepared by immunoSEQ multiplex PCR; TCRdb keeps only in-frame clonotypes and omits some of them. Of 110,000 or so clones listed, 70% to 90% are singletons. The sample was peripheral blood. The receptor set was obtained from a woman in her forties or fifties with acute or convalescent COVID-19.

The chain carries TRBV20-1 and TRBJ2-5; D gene uncertain. The CDR3 is 9 residues long. V gave up 6 bases and J gave up 5 bases, with 4 bases separating them. Germline V gene data show CDR1 as DFQATT and CDR2 as SNEGSKA (reference sequence). CDR3 bases: TGCAGTGCCCCGGAGACCCAGTACTTC. Amino acid sequence: CSAPETQYF.

The gene calls are TRBV5-1 and TRBJ1-2; 7 bases match TRBD1. The CDR3 contains 15 residues. Per germline, CDR1 SGHRS and CDR2 YFSETQ. The ends lost 3 bases at V and 0 bases at J; junction bases unmatched: 5. CDR3 bases: TGCGCCAGCAGCTCCCAGGGGGACTCTAACTATGGCTACACCTTC. Encoded protein: CASSSQGDSNYGYTF.

This chain joins TRBV7-9 and TRBJ1-1; tentatively, D is TRBD1 (5 bases). Germline loops: CDR1 SEHNR, CDR2 FQNEAQ (reference sequence). Trimming stripped 4 bases from V and 1 base from J, with 16 bases between. This CDR3 has 16 amino acids. In nucleotides, the CDR3 is TGTGCCAGCAGCTACCATCTGACAGAGCCGAACACTGAAGCTTTCTTT. Translating it yields CASSYHLTEPNTEAFF.

This sequence joins TRBV29-1 and TRBJ2-6; no reliable D call. CDR1 is SQVTM and CDR2 is ANQGSEA in the germline V gene. The CDR3 is 18 amino acids. V shed 0 bases and J shed 1 base, with 16 bases lying between them. The CDR3 nucleotides read TGCAGCGTTGAAGATCCGACGGGTACCCCTTCTGGGGCCAACGTCCTGACTTTC. Amino acids: CSVEDPTGTPSGANVLTF.

V usage is TRBV4-3 and J usage is TRBJ2-1, with 7 bases that match TRBD1. CDR1 LGHNA and CDR2 YSLEER come from the germline V gene. This CDR3 has 15 residues. Unmatched junction bases numbered 5, after V lost 0 bases and J lost 6 bases. The CDR3 DNA reads TGCGCCAGCAGCCAAGAACAGGGGATCCCCAATGAGCAGTTCTTC. Translating it yields CASSQEQGIPNEQFF.

The J gene is TRBJ1-2, the V gene TRBV18, with TRBD1 as a possible D gene (5 bases). CDR3 length equals 16 residues. Trimming stripped 2 bases from V and 4 bases from J, with 17 bases between. Germline loops: CDR1 KGHSH, CDR2 LQKENI. The CDR3 sequence: CASSPGTRGRGYGYTF. The CDR3 DNA is TGTGCCAGCTCACCAGGTACAAGGGGAAGAGGCTATGGCTACACCTTC.

The chain uses TRBV7-2 and TRBJ2-3; D is undetermined. Germline loops: CDR1 SGHTA, CDR2 FQGNSA. This CDR3 contains 15 residues. Trimming took 1 base from V and 0 from J, leaving 8 bases between them. CDR3 region: CASSLEGGSTDTQYF. The CDR3 DNA follows: TGTGCCAGCAGCTTAGAAGGCGGTAGCACAGATACGCAGTATTTT.

This chain uses TRBV6-2 or TRBV6-3 with TRBJ1-1; the match to TRBD1 covers 8 bases. The CDR3 contains 13 residues. The germline CDR1 and CDR2 sequences are MNHEY and SVGEGT. Trimming took 4 bases from V and 5 from J; bases not matched to a gene: 3. CDR3 protein: CASSLQGGTEAFF. The CDR3 coding sequence is TGTGCCAGCAGTTTACAGGGGGGAACTGAAGCTTTCTTT.

The chain uses TRBV24-1 and TRBJ1-1; 7 bases map to TRBD1. This CDR3 spans 13 amino acids. Germline-derived CDR1 and CDR2 are KGHDR and SFDVKD. V lost 7 bases to trimming and J lost 5 bases; unmatched junction nucleotides: 6. The CDR3 bases are TGTGCCACCAGAGTTGCAGGGGGGACTGAAGCTTTCTTT. This encodes CATRVAGGTEAFF.

This chain joins TRBV2 and TRBJ1-4, with TRBD1 identical over 10 bases. Germline V gene lookup returns CDR1 SNHLY and CDR2 FYNNEI. This CDR3 region has 14 residues. Germline trimming cut 6 bases from V and 5 bases from J; bases unmatched to any gene: 3. CDR3 protein: CASRGQGSNEKLFF. The CDR3 bases are TGTGCCAGCAGGGGACAGGGGAGCAATGAAAAACTGTTTTTT.

The genes are TRBV5-6 and TRBJ2-7; TRBD1 aligns across 9 bases. The J segment lost 5 bases and the V segment lost 2 bases, leaving 8 bases of the junction unmatched. CDR3 length equals 15 residues. CDR1 and CDR2 (germline): SGHDT, YYEEEE. The CDR3 DNA reads as TGTGCCAGCAGCTTCCCGGACAGGGGAAGAGACGAGCAGTACTTC. This codes for CASSFPDRGRDEQYF.

V is TRBV3-1 (or the pseudogene TRBV3-2) and J is TRBJ2-1; D may be TRBD2 (6 bases). Deletions cut 4 bases from V and 10 bases from J, with 14 bases between. CDR1 LGHDT and CDR2 YNNKEL come from the germline V gene (reference sequence). CDR3 size: 13 residues. CDR3 nucleotide sequence: TGTGCCAGCAGCCCGCTAAGTGGGGGGGAGCAGTTCTTC. The encoded protein is CASSPLSGGEQFF.

As DNA, the CDR3 is TGTGCCAGCAGCCAAGAACGAACGGGGGGGTCCGTTGAGCAGTTCTTC. This codes for CASSQERTGGSVEQFF. V and J are TRBV4-2 and TRBJ2-1, with 8 bases identical to TRBD2. CDR3 length: 16 residues. With V trimmed by 0 bases and J by 9 bases, 10 bases remained unmatched. Looked up from germline, CDR1 is LGHNA and CDR2 is YNFKEQ.

The J gene is TRBJ1-2, the V gene TRBV19; weak D call: TRBD1 (6 bases). The ends were cut back, 5 bases at V and 3 bases at J, with 16 bases in the middle. The CDR3 runs 15 residues. Germline V CDR1 and CDR2: LNHDA, SQIVND (reference sequence). The CDR3 bases are TGTGCCAGTAGTTTAATACAGGGTTGGGACTATGGCTACACCTTC. As protein: CASSLIQGWDYGYTF.

V gene TRBV28 combines with J gene TRBJ2-3; 7 positions agree with TRBD1. V lost 4 bases to trimming and J lost 3 bases; unmatched junction nucleotides: 4. Per germline, CDR1 MDHEN and CDR2 SYDVKM. CDR3 length: 14 amino acids. CDR3 coding DNA: TGTGCCAGCAGTTCGGGACAGAGTACAGATACGCAGTATTTT. Translation: CASSSGQSTDTQYF.

The chain combines TRBV3-1 (or the pseudogene TRBV3-2) with TRBJ2-1; 8 nucleotides align to TRBD2. CDR1 and CDR2 (germline): LGHDT, YNNKEL (reference sequence). The J segment lost 8 bases and the V segment lost 6 bases, leaving 9 bases of the junction unmatched. The CDR3 is 14 residues long. CDR3 nucleotides: TGTGCCAGCAGTCTATTAGCGGGACGAGATGAGCAGTTCTTC. It yields the protein CASSLLAGRDEQFF.

The V and J genes are TRBV29-1 and TRBJ2-3; 7 bases agree with TRBD2. CDR3 length: 13 amino acids. V gave up 4 bases and J gave up 1 base; unmatched junction bases: 2. Germline V lookup: CDR1 SQVTM, CDR2 ANQGSEA. The CDR3 coding sequence is TGCAGCGTTGGGGAGGGCCGCACAGATACGCAGTATTTT. Translated, it gives CSVGEGRTDTQYF.

This chain joins TRBV19 and TRBJ1-5, with no clear D. The CDR3 runs 14 residues. From germline, CDR1 is LNHDA and CDR2 SQIVND (reference sequence). V was pared by 4 bases and J by 0 bases, with 7 bases between. For the CDR3, the DNA is TGTGCCAGTAGTACGGGGAATAGCAATCAGCCCCAGCATTTT. This gives the protein CASSTGNSNQPQHF. The variable domain in full, with the rest retrieved from reference TRBV19 and TRBJ1-5, is DGGITQSPKYLFRKEGQNVTLSCEQNLNHDAMYWYRQDPGQGLRLIYYSQIVNDFQKGDIAEGYSVSREKKESFPLTVTSAQKNPTAFYLCASSTGNSNQPQHFGDGTRLSIL.

Only a few counts were recorded for this clone. The chain links TRBV7-3 to TRBJ2-1; a weak D match, TRBD2 (7 bases). Trimming stripped 2 bases from V and 0 bases from J, with 17 bases between. This CDR3 has 18 residues. Germline CDR1 is SGHTA and CDR2 is FQGTGA. The CDR3 DNA sequence: TGTGCCAGCAGCTTATCCGGAACGGGGGGCGGCTCCTACAATGAGCAGTTCTTC. Its protein is CASSLSGTGGGSYNEQFF.

This chain links TRBV3-1 (or the pseudogene TRBV3-2) with TRBJ1-4; D may be TRBD1 (5 bases). Germline V lookup: CDR1 LGHDT, CDR2 YNNKEL (reference sequence). The V gene lost 0 bases and the J gene lost 5 bases, with 13 bases spanning the gap. The CDR3 has 16 amino acids. The CDR3 coding sequence is TGTGCCAGCAGCCAAGATCGTCTAAGGGGAAATGAAAAACTGTTTTTT. Amino acids: CASSQDRLRGNEKLFF.

The chain links TRBV18 to TRBJ2-5; 9 nucleotides agree with TRBD1. This CDR3 is 13 amino acids long. Per germline, CDR1 KGHSH and CDR2 LQKENI. Trimming took 3 bases from V and 7 from J; bases not matched to a gene: 3. DNA of the CDR3: TGTGCCAGCTCACCGGGACAGGGTGTGACCCAGTACTTC. It yields the protein CASSPGQGVTQYF. Filled out from reference TRBV18 and TRBJ2-5, the complete variable domain reads NAGVMQNPRHLVRRRGQEARLRCSPMKGHSHVYWYRQLPEEGLKFMVYLQKENIIDESGMPKERFSAEFPKEGPSILRIQQVVRGDSAAYFCASSPGQGVTQYFGPGTRLLVL.

The chain recombines TRBV7-9 with TRBJ2-7, with D perhaps matching TRBD1 (6 bases). CDR1 and CDR2 from the germline V gene are SEHNR and FQNEAQ (reference sequence). This CDR3 region has 14 residues. The V end was cut by 3 bases, the J end by 2 bases, with 11 bases between. CDR3 nucleotide sequence: TGTGCCAGCAGCTTTGACGGACAGACCTACGAGCAGTACTTC. Protein sequence: CASSFDGQTYEQYF.

This chain joins TRBV9 and TRBJ2-1, with TRBD1 identical over 8 bases. The CDR3 runs to 18 residues. Germline lookup yields CDR1 SGDLS and CDR2 YYNGEE. J gave up 0 bases and V 4 bases, and 12 bases lay outside the gene matches. CDR3 in DNA: TGTGCCAGCAGCCCAATAAGTCTTACAGGGGGCTCCTACAATGAGCAGTTCTTC. Amino acids: CASSPISLTGGSYNEQFF.

The rearrangement joins TRBV21-1 to TRBJ2-1; TRBD2, the table's D call, lacks a check against the DNA. TRBV21-1 is assigned pseudogene status. There are 15 residues in the CDR3. The CDR3 DNA sequence: TGTGCCAGCAGCAGGATTAGCGGGGGGGCCCGGGGGCAGTTCTTC. Translated: CASSRISGGARGQFF.

The genes are TRBV2 and TRBJ2-1, with 7 bases lining up with TRBD1. Per the germline V gene, CDR1 is SNHLY and CDR2 is FYNNEI. V shed 7 bases and J 5 bases; nucleotides not matched to a gene: 8. The CDR3 length is 14 residues. CDR3 sequence reads: CASMADRDNNEQFF. The CDR3, as DNA: TGTGCCAGCATGGCAGACAGGGATAACAATGAGCAGTTCTTC.

The rearrangement joins TRBV19 to TRBJ2-3, with 11 bases fitting TRBD1. This CDR3 contains 15 residues. CDR1 and CDR2 (germline): LNHDA, SQIVND (reference sequence). The trim removed 5 bases at V and 5 bases at J, leaving 6 bases unmatched. DNA of the CDR3: TGTGCCAGTAGTCCCACGGACAGGGGGCGAGATACGCAGTATTTT. This sequence encodes CASSPTDRGRDTQYF.

The V call is TRBV24-1, the J call TRBJ1-5; D ambiguous. This CDR3 is 15 amino acids long. The V end lost 4 bases, the J end lost 4 bases, and 13 bases lay between the germline ends. Germline V gene data show CDR1 as KGHDR and CDR2 as SFDVKD. CDR3 loop: CATSDTRVQNQPQHF. The DNA for the CDR3 is TGTGCCACCAGTGACACCCGGGTCCAAAATCAGCCCCAGCATTTT.